This TCR beta chain was obtained from a study of blood T cell repertoires in COVID-19. Across the whole study: The United States, Italy and Spain provided the acute and convalescent COVID-19 samples. Nucleic acid was either cDNA or gDNA, and it came from T cells, B-cell-depleted T cells, or PBMCs.

Methods used by the authors: Quantification of nucleated cells was approximated via reference gene primer amplification. Using immunoSEQ multiplex PCR, the repertoire was profiled, and TCRdb retains in-frame clones only, with some absent. V, J and clone size are taken as reported in that table, and D and trimming were inferred from the DNA itself. The repertoire holds 250,000 to 300,000 clones, with 85% as singletons. The length of the CDR3 is 15 residues. V shed 2 bases and J shed 8 bases, with 18 bases lying between them. Germline-derived CDR1 and CDR2 are MNHEY and SMNVEV (reference sequence). The receptor was derived from a man between 50 and 59 years old with active or convalescent COVID-19. The material sequenced was peripheral blood. This chain uses TRBV27 with TRBJ2-5; D unresolved. In DNA form, the CDR3 reads TGTGCCAGCAGTTTAATTTCAGGATCCGATGGAACCCAGTACTTC. Translation: CASSLISGSDGTQYF.